This TCR beta chain was documented in a study of cytomegalovirus exposure and HLA in healthy donors. The PCR contained 60 Vbeta and 13 Jbeta primers. Profiling relied on immunoSEQ multiplex PCR, and the TCRdb table lists in-frame clones only, not all of them. The data contain more than 200,000 clones, 70% to 80% of them singletons. Remarks on this clone: Its antigen is not identified.

The germline CDR1 and CDR2 sequences are SQVTM and ANQGSEA. The V and J ends lost 1 base and 8 bases respectively, with 30 bases between them. CDR3 length: 19 residues. Study-wide results and limits: Several V segments, TRBV6-2 and TRBV6-3 among them, could not be told apart and were dropped. One variant, a missense change in DCLRE1C, was linked in a later analysis to TCR beta V- and J-gene trimming. It was reported that TCR beta sequences correctly inferred the HLA-A and HLA-B alleles for most subjects.

The origin of this receptor is a girl aged 2-15 years in good health and CMV-seronegative. The sequenced sample was PBMCs. The chain employs TRBV29-1 and TRBJ2-1; the D is unclear. CDR3 amino acids: CSVEVQRGERRYTVHEQFF. The CDR3 DNA follows: TGCAGCGTTGAAGTTCAGCGCGGAGAGCGTCGGTACACGGTACATGAGCAGTTCTTC.